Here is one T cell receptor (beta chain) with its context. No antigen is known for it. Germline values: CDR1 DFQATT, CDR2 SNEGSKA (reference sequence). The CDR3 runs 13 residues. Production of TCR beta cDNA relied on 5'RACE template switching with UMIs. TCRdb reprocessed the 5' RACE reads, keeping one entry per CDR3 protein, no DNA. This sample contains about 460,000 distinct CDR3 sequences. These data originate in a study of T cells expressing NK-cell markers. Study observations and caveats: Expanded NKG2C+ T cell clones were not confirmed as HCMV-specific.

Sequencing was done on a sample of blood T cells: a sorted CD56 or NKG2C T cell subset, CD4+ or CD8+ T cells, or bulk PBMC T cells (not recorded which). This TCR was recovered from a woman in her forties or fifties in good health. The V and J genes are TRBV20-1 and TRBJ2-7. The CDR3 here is CSASLIYSYEQYF.